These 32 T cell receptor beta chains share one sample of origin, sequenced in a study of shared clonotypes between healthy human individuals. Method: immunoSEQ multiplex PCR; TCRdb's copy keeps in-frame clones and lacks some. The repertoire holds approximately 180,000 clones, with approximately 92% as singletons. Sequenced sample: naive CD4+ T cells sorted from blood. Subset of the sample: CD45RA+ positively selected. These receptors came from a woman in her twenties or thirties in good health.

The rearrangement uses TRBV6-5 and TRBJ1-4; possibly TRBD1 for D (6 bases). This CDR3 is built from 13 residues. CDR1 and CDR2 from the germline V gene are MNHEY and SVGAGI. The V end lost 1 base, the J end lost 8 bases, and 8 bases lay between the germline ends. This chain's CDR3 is CASSYLGAEKLFF. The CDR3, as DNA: TGTGCCAGCAGTTACTTGGGGGCCGAAAAACTGTTTTTT.

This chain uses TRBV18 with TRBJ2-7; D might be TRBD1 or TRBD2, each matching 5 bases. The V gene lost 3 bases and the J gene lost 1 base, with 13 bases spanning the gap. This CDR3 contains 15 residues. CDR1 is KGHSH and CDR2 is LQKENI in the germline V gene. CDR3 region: CASSPRDGSSYEQYF. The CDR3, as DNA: TGTGCCAGCTCACCGAGGGACGGATCTTCCTACGAGCAGTACTTC.

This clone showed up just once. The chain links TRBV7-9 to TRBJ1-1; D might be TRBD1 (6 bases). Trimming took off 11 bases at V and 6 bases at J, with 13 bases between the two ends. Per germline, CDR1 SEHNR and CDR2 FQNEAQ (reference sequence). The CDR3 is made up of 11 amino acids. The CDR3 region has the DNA TGTGCCGGGGGCGGGGTGGCTGAAGCTTTCTTT. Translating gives CAGGGVAEAFF.

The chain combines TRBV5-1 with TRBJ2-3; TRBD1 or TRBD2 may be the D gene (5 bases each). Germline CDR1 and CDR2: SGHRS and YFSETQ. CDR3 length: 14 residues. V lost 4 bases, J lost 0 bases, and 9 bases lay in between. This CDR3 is CASSRDGSTDTQYF. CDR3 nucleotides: TGCGCCAGCAGCCGGGACGGAAGCACAGATACGCAGTATTTT. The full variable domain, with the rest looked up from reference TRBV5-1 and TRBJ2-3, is KAGVTQTPRYLIKTRGQQVTLSCSPISGHRSVSWYQQTPGQGLQFLFEYFSETQRNKGNFPGRFSGRQFSNSRSEMNVSTLELGDSALYLCASSRDGSTDTQYFGPGTRLTVL.

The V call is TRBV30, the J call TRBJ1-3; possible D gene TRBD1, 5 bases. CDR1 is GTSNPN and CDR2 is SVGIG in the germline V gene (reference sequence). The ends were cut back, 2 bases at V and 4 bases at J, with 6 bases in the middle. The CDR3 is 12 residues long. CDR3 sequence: CAWSPGGNTIYF. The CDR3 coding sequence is TGTGCCTGGAGTCCAGGGGGAAACACCATATATTTT.

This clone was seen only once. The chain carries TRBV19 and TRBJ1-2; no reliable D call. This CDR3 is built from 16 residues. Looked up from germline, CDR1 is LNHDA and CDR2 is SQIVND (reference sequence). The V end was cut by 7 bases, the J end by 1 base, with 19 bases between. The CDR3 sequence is CASNVVDASLNYGYTF. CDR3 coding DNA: TGTGCCAGTAACGTGGTCGACGCCAGCCTTAACTATGGCTACACCTTC.

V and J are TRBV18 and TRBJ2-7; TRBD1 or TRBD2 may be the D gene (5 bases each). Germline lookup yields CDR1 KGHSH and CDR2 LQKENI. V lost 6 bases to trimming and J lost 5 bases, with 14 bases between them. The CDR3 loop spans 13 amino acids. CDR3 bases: TGTGCCAGCTCTTCGGGGACGGGCAACGAGCAGTACTTC. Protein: CASSSGTGNEQYF.

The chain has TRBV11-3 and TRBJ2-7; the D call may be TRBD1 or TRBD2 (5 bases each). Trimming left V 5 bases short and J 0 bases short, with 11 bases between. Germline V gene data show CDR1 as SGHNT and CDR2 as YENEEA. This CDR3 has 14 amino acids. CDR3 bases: TGTGCCAGCAGCCCCGCAGGGAGCTCCTACGAGCAGTACTTC. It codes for CASSPAGSSYEQYF.

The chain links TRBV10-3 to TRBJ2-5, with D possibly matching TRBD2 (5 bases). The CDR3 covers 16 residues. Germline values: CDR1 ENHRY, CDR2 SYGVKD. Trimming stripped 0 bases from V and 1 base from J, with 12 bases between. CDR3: CAISESQGLRQETQYF. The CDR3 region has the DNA TGTGCCATCAGTGAGTCGCAAGGACTCCGCCAAGAGACCCAGTACTTC.

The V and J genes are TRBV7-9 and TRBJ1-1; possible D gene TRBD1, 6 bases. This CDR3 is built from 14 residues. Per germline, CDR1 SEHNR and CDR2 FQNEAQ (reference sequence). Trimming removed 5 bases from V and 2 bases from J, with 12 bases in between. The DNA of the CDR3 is TGTGCCAGCAGCCCGACGGGACAAAACACTGAAGCTTTCTTT. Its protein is CASSPTGQNTEAFF.

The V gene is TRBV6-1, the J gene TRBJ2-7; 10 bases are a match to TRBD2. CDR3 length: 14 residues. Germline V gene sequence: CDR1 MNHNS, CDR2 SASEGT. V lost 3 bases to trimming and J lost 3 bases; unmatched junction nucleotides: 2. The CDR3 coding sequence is TGTGCCAGCAGTGATAGCGGGAGGCTCTACGAGCAGTACTTC. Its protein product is CASSDSGRLYEQYF.

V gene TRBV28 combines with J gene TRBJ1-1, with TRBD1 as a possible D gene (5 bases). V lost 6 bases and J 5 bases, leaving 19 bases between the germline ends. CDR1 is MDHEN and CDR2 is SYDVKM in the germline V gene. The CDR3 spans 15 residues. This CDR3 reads CASRWDARSSTEAFF. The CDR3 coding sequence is TGTGCCAGCAGGTGGGACGCCCGTTCAAGTACTGAAGCTTTCTTT. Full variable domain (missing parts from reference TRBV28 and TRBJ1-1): DVKVTQSSRYLVKRTGEKVFLECVQDMDHENMFWYRQDPGLGLRLIYFSYDVKMKEKGDIPEGYSVSREKKERFSLILESASTNQTSMYLCASRWDARSSTEAFFGQGTRLTVV.

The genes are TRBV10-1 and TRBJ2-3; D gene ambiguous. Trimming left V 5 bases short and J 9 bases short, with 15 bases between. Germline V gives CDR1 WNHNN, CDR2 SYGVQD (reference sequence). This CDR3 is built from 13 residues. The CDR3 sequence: CASSSISGGTQYF. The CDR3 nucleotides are TGCGCCAGCAGTTCAATCTCGGGTGGCACGCAGTATTTT.

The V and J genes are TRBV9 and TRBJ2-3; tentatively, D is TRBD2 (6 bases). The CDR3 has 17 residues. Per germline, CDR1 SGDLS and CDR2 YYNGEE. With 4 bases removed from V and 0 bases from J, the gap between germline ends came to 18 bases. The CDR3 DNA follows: TGTGCCAGCAGCCCCAAACTACTAGCCGAAAGCACAGATACGCAGTATTTT. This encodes CASSPKLLAESTDTQYF. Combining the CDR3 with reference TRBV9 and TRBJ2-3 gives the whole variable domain DSGVTQTPKHLITATGQRVTLRCSPRSGDLSVYWYQQSLDQGLQFLIQYYNGEERAKGNILERFSAQQFPDLHSELNLSSLELGDSALYFCASSPKLLAESTDTQYFGPGTRLTVL.

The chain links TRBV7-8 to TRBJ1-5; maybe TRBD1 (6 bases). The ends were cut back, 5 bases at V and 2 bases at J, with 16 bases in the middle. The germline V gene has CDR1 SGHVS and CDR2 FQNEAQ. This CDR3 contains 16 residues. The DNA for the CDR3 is TGTGCCAGCAGCCGTGGAGGGGGGCATGGCAATCAGCCCCAGCATTTT. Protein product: CASSRGGGHGNQPQHF. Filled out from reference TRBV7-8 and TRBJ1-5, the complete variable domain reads GAGVSQSPRYKVAKRGQDVALRCDPISGHVSLFWYQQALGQGPEFLTYFQNEAQLDKSGLPSDRFFAERPEGSVSTLKIQRTQQEDSAVYLCASSRGGGHGNQPQHFGDGTRLSIL.

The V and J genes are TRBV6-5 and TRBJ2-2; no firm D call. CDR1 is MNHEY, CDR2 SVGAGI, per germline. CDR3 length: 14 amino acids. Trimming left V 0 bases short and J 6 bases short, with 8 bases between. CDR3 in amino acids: CASSYSGWSGELFF. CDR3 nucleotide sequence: TGTGCCAGCAGTTACTCGGGATGGTCCGGGGAGCTGTTTTTT.

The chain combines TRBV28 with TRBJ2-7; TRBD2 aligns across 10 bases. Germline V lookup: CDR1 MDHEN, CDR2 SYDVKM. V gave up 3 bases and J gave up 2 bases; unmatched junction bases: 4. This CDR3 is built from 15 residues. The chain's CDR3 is CASSFSGRGTYEQYF. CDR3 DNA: TGTGCCAGCAGTTTCAGCGGGAGGGGTACCTACGAGCAGTACTTC.

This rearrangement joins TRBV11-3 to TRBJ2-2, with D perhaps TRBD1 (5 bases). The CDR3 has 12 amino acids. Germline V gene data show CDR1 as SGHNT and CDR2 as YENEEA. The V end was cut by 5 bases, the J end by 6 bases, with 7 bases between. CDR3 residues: CASSARAGELFF. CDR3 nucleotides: TGTGCCAGCAGCGCCAGGGCCGGGGAGCTGTTTTTT. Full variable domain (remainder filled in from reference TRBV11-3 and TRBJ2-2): EAGVVQSPRYKIIEKKQPVAFWCNPISGHNTLYWYLQNLGQGPELLIRYENEEAVDDSQLPKDRFSAERLKGVDSTLKIQPAELGDSAVYLCASSARAGELFFGEGSRLTVL.

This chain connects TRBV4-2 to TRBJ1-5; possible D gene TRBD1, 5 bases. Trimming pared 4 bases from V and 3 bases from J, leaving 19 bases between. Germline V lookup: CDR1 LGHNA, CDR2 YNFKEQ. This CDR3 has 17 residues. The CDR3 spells CASSPTLLTASNQPQHF. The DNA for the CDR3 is TGTGCCAGCAGCCCGACCCTACTGACAGCCTCCAATCAGCCCCAGCATTTT.

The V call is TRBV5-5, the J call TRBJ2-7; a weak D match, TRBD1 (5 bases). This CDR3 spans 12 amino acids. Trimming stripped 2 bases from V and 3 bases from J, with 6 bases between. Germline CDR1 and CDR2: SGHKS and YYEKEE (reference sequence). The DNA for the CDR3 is TGTGCCAGCAGCTTTCAGGGCTACGAGCAGTACTTC. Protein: CASSFQGYEQYF.

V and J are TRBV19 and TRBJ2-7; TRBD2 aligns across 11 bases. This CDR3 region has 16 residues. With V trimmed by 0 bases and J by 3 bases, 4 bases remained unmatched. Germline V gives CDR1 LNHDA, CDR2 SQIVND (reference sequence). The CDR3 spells CASSIDGLAGDYEQYF. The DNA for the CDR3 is TGTGCCAGTAGTATAGACGGACTAGCGGGCGACTACGAGCAGTACTTC.

CDR3 sequence: CASSSDWSSYNEQFF. DNA for the CDR3: TGTGCCAGCAGCTCTGACTGGAGCTCCTACAATGAGCAGTTCTTC. V and J are TRBV6-5 and TRBJ2-1, with D uncertain. The CDR3 length is 15 residues. CDR1 and CDR2 (germline): MNHEY, SVGAGI. Trimming removed 6 bases at V and 0 bases at J, with 12 bases between.

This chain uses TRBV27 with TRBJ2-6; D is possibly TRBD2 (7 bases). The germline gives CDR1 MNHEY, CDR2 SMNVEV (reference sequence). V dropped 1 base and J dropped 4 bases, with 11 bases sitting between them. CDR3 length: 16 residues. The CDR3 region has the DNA TGTGCCAGCAGTTTATGGGCGGGGGCCGGGGCCAACGTCCTGACTTTC. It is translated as CASSLWAGAGANVLTF. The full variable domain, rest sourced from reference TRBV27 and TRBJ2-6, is EAQVTQNPRYLITVTGKKLTVTCSQNMNHEYMSWYRQDPGLGLRQIYYSMNVEVTDKGDVPEGYKVSRKEKRNFPLILESPSPNQTSLYFCASSLWAGAGANVLTFGAGSRLTVL.

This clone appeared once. The CDR3 DNA reads TGTGCCAGCAGCTTAGCCCCCATCTCCAGGGGGAAAAATCAGCCCCAGCATTTT. Translation: CASSLAPISRGKNQPQHF. The chain couples TRBV7-2 to TRBJ1-5; 7 nucleotides agree with TRBD1. The V gene's germline CDR1 is SGHTA and CDR2 FQGNSA. Trimming at V came to 0 bases and at J to 4 bases, leaving 12 bases not matched to a gene. This CDR3 is built from 18 residues.

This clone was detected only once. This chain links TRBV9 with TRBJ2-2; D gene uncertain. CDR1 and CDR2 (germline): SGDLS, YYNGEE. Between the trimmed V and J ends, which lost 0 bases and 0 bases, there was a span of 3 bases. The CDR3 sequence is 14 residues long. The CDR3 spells CASSVGTNTGELFF. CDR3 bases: TGTGCCAGCAGCGTAGGGACGAACACCGGGGAGCTGTTTTTT.

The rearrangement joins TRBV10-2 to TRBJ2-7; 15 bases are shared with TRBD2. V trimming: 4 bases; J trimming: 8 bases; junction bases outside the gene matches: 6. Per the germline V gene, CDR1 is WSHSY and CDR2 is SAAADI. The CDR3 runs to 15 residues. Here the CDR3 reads CASSGPGLAGGKQYF. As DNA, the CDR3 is TGCGCCAGCAGTGGACCGGGACTAGCGGGAGGCAAGCAGTACTTC.

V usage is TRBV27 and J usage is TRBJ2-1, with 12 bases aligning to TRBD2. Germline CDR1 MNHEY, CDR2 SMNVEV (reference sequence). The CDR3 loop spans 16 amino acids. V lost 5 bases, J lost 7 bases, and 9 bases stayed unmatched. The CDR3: CASSPLAGGRRNEQFF. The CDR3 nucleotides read TGTGCCAGCAGTCCACTAGCGGGAGGAAGGAGAAATGAGCAGTTCTTC.

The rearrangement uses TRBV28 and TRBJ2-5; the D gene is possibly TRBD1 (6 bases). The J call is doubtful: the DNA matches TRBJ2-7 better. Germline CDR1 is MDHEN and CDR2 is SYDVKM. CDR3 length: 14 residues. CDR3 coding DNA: TGTGCCAGCAGAATTCCGACAGGTCCTTACGAGCAGTACTTC. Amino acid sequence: CASRIPTGPYEQYF.

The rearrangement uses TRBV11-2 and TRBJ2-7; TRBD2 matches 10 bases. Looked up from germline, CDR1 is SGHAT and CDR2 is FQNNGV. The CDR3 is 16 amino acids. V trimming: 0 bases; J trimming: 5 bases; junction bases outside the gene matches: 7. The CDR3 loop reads CASSLDSSGSRDEQYF. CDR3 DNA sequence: TGTGCCAGCAGCTTAGACTCTAGCGGGAGTAGGGACGAGCAGTACTTC.

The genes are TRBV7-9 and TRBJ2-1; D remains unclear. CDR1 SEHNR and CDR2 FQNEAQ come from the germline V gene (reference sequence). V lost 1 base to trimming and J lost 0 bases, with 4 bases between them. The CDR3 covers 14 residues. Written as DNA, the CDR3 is TGTGCCAGCAGCTTAGTTAACTCCTACAATGAGCAGTTCTTC. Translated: CASSLVNSYNEQFF.

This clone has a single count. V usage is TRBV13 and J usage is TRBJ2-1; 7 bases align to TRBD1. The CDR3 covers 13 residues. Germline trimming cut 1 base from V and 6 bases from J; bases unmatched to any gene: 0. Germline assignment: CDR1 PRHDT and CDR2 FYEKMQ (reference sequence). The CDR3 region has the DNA TGTGCCAGCAGCTTAGACAGGGGCAATGAGCAGTTCTTC. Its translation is CASSLDRGNEQFF.

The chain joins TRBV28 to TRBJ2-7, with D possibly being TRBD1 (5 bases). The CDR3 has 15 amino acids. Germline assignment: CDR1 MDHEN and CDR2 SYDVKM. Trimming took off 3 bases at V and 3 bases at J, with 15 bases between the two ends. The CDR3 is CASSFVGTGSYEQYF. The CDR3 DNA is TGTGCCAGCAGTTTTGTAGGAACAGGAAGCTACGAGCAGTACTTC.